The 5 T cell receptor beta chains listed next were all sequenced from one sample in a study of T-cell reconstitution after alpha-beta-depleted transplantation in children. Preparing the TCRbeta library involved the use of unique molecular identifiers. TCRdb reanalysed the PCR reads using MiXCR and keeps one entry per CDR3 protein. The table has around 70,000 distinct CDR3 sequences, approximately 11% seen once. The specimen was PBMCs, collected before TCRalphabeta/CD19-depleted stem cell transplant. These TCRs come from a boy aged 5-17 years with acute myeloid leukemia, due to receive a stem cell transplant.

This clonotype was recorded at least ten times. The chain couples TRBV19 to TRBJ1-5; 7 bases are a match to TRBD1. In germline, CDR1 is LNHDA, CDR2 SQIVND (reference sequence). V gave up 3 bases and J gave up 7 bases; unmatched junction bases: 9. This CDR3 has 15 residues. Written as DNA, the CDR3 is TGTGCCAGTAGTATCCTCGGGACAGTCTTCCAGCCCCAGCATTTT. This encodes CASSILGTVFQPQHF.

This clonotype was counted at least ten times. V is TRBV12-3 or TRBV12-4 and J is TRBJ2-3, with 7 bases identical to TRBD2. This CDR3 is built from 15 residues. Trimming removed 5 bases from V and 1 base from J; junction bases left unmatched: 6. In nucleotides, the CDR3 is TGTGCCAGCAGTCCTAGCGGAGGCGGCACAGATACGCAGTATTTT. This encodes CASSPSGGGTDTQYF.

This clonotype was recorded many times. The chain combines TRBV7-2 with TRBJ1-4; the D gene is possibly TRBD1 (5 bases). Per germline, CDR1 SGHTA and CDR2 FQGNSA. This CDR3 contains 14 residues. Trimming stripped 5 bases from V and 5 bases from J, with 12 bases between. The CDR3 here is CASSERGRNEKLFF. The CDR3 nucleotides are TGTGCCAGCAGCGAGCGGGGGAGGAATGAAAAACTGTTTTTT.

This clonotype was seen many times. This CDR3 is CASSLGTSGGAYNEQFF. Here the CDR3 DNA reads TGTGCCAGCAGCTTAGGGACTAGCGGGGGGGCCTACAATGAGCAGTTCTTC. This sequence joins TRBV11-2 and TRBJ2-1; 15 positions match TRBD2. V lost 1 base, J lost 2 bases, and 0 bases stayed unmatched. Germline V CDR1 and CDR2: SGHAT, FQNNGV. The CDR3 contains 17 residues.

This clonotype appeared many times. The chain employs TRBV28 and TRBJ1-1, with TRBD1 as a possible D gene (6 bases). There are 15 residues in the CDR3. Germline V CDR1 and CDR2: MDHEN, SYDVKM. Trimming pared 3 bases from V and 1 base from J, leaving 12 bases between. The CDR3: CASSLALGANTEAFF. For the CDR3, the DNA is TGTGCCAGCAGTTTGGCTTTGGGGGCGAACACTGAAGCTTTCTTT.